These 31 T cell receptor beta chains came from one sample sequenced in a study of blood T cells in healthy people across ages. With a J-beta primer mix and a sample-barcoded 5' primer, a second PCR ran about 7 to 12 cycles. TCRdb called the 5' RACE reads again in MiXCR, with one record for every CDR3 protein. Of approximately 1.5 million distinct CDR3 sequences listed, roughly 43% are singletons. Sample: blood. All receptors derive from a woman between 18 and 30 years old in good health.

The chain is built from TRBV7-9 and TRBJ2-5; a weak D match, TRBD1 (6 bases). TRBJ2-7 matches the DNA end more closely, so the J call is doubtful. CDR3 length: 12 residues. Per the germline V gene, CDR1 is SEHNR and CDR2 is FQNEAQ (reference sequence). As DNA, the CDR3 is TGTGCCAGCAGCTTATGGGGGCACGAGCAGTACTTC. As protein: CASSLWGHEQYF.

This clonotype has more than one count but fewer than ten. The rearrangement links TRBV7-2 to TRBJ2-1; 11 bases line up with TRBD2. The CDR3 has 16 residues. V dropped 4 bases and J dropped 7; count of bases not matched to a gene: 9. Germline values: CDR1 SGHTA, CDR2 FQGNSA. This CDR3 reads CASSSTGTSGLNEQFF. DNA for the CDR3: TGTGCCAGCAGCTCAACCGGGACTAGCGGCTTAAATGAGCAGTTCTTC.

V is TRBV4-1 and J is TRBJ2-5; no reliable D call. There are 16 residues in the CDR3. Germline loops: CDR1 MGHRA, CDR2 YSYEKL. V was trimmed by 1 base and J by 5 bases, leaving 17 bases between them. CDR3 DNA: TGCGCCAGCAGCCAAGCTCTGGTAGAACCATCGGAGACCCAGTACTTC. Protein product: CASSQALVEPSETQYF.

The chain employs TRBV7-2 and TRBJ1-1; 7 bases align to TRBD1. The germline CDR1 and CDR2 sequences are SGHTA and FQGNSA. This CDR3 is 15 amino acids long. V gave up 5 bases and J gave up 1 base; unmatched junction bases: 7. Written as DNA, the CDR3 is TGTGCCAGCAGCCGGAGACAGGGTTGGAACACTGAAGCTTTCTTT. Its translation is CASSRRQGWNTEAFF. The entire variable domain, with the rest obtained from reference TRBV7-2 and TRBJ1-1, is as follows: GAGVSQSPSNKVTEKGKDVELRCDPISGHTALYWYRQSLGQGLEFLIYFQGNSAPDKSGLPSDRFSAERTGGSVSTLTIQRTQQEDSAVYLCASSRRQGWNTEAFFGQGTRLTVV.

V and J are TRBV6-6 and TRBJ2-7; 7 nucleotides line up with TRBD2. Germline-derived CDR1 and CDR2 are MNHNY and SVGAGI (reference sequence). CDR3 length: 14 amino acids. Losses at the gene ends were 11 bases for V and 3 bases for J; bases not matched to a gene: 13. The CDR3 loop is CAVRGPGGSYEQYF. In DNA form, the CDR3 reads TGTGCCGTCCGTGGTCCTGGCGGGAGCTACGAGCAGTACTTC.

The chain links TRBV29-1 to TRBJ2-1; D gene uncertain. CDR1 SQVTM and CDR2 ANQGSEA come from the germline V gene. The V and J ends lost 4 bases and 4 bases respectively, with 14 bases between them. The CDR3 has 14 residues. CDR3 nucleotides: TGCAGCGTTGCAGTCAGCTCATATTACAATGAGCAGTTCTTC. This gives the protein CSVAVSSYYNEQFF.

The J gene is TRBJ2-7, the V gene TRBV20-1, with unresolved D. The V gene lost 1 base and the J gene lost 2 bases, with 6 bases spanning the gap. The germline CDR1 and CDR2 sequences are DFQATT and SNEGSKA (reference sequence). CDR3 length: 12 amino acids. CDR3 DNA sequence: TGCAGTGCTAGAGTAGATACCTACGAGCAGTACTTC. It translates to CSARVDTYEQYF.

CDR3 protein: CASSTGGANYGYTF. The CDR3 DNA follows: TGCGCCAGCAGCACGGGGGGAGCTAACTATGGCTACACCTTC. This chain connects TRBV5-1 to TRBJ1-2, with D perhaps matching TRBD1 (5 bases). V gave up 4 bases and J gave up 0 bases, with 10 bases separating them. The CDR3 is 14 amino acids. In germline, CDR1 is SGHRS, CDR2 YFSETQ.

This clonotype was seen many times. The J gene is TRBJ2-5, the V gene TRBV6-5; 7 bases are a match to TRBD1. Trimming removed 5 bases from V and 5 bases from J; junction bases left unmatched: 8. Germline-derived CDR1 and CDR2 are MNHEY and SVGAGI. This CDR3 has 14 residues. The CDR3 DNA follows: TGTGCCAGCAGTGACTGGCAGGGGGACGAGACCCAGTACTTC. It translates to CASSDWQGDETQYF.

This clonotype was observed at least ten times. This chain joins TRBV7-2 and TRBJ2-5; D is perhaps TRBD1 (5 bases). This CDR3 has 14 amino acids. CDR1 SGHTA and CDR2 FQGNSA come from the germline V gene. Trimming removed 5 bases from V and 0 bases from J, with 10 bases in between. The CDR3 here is CASSPGHYQETQYF. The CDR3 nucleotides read TGTGCCAGCAGCCCTGGACACTACCAAGAGACCCAGTACTTC.

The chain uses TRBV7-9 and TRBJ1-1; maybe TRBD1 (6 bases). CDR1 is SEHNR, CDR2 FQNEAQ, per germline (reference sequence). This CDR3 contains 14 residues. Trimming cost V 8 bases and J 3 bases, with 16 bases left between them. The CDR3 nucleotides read TGTGCCAGCTCTTACGACAGGCCCTACACTGAAGCTTTCTTT. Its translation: CASSYDRPYTEAFF. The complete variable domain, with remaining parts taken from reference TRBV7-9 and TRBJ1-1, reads DTGVSQNPRHKITKRGQNVTFRCDPISEHNRLYWYRQTLGQGPEFLTYFQNEAQLEKSRLLSDRFSAERPKGSFSTLEIQRTEQGDSAMYLCASSYDRPYTEAFFGQGTRLTVV.

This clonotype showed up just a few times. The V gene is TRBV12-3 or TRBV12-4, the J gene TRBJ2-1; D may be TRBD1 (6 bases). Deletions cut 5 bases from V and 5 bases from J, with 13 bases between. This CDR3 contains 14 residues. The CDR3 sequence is CASSKGQRNNEQFF. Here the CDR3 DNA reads TGTGCCAGCAGTAAAGGACAGAGAAACAATGAGCAGTTCTTC.

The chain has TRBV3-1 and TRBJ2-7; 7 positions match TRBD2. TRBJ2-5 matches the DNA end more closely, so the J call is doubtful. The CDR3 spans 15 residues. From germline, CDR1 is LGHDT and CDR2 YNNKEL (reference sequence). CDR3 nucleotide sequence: TGTGCCAGCAGCCAAGATTGGGGGGGACCAGAGACCCAGTACTTC. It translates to CASSQDWGGPETQYF.

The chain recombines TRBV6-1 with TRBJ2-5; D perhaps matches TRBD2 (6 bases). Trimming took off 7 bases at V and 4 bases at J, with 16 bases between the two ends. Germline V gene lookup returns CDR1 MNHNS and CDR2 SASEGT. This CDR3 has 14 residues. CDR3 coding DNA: TGTGCCAGCAAGGAGGGTCCGGGACGAGAGACCCAGTACTTC. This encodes CASKEGPGRETQYF.

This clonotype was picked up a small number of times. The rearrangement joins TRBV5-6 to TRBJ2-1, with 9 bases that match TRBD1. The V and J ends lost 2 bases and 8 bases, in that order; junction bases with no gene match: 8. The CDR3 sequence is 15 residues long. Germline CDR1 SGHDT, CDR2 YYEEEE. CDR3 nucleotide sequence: TGTGCCAGCAGCTTTCCGGGACAGGGATTCCATGAGCAGTTCTTC. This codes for CASSFPGQGFHEQFF.

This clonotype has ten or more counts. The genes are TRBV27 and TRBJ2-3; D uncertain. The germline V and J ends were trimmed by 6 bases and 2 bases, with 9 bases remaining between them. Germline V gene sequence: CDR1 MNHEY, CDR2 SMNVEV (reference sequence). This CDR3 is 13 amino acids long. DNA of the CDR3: TGTGCCAGCAGCCCCCAGGACACAGATACGCAGTATTTT. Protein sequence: CASSPQDTDTQYF.

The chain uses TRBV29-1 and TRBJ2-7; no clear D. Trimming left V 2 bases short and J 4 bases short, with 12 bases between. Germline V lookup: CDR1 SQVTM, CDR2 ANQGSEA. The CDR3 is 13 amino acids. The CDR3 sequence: CSVELATQYEQYF. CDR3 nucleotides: TGCAGCGTTGAATTAGCCACCCAATACGAGCAGTACTTC.

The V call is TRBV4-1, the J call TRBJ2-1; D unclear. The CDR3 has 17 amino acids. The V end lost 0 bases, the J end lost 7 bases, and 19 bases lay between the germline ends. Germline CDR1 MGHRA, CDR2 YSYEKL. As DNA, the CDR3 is TGCGCCAGCAGCCAAGAGGCCTCTTCGTATTTTACTAATGAGCAGTTCTTC. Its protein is CASSQEASSYFTNEQFF.

CDR3 sequence reads: CASSPGTGVYYEQYF. In nucleotides, the CDR3 is TGTGCCAGCAGCCCCGGGACAGGGGTATACTACGAGCAGTACTTC. This chain joins TRBV5-5 and TRBJ2-7, with TRBD1 matching over 10 bases. The CDR3 totals 15 residues. After removal of 4 bases from V and 3 bases from J, the junction contained 7 bases not matched to a gene. Germline V gene lookup returns CDR1 SGHKS and CDR2 YYEKEE (reference sequence).

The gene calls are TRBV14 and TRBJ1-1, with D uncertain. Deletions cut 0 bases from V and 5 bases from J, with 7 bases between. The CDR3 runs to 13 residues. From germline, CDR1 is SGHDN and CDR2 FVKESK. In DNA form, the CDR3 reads TGTGCCAGCAGCCAAGATGCGGCTACTGAAGCTTTCTTT. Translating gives CASSQDAATEAFF.

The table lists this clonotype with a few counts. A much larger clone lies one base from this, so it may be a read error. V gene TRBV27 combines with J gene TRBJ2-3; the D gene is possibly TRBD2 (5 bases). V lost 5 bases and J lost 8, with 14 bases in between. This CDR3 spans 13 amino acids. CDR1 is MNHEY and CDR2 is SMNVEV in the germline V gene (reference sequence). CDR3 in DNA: TGTGCCAGCAGTGCTACGGCTGCGGGTACGCAGTATTTT. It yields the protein CASSATAAGTQYF.

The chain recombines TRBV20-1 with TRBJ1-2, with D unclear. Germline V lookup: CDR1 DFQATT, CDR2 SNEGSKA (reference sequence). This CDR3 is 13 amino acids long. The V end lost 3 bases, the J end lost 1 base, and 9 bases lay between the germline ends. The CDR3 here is CSASPVSNYGYTF. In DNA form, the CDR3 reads TGCAGTGCTAGCCCAGTTAGTAACTATGGCTACACCTTC.

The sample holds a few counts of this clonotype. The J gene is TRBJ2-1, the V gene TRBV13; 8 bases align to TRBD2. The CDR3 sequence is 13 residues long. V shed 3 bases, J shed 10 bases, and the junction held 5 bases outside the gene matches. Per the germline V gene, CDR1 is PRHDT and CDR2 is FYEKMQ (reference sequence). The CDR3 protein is CASSFGGRQEQFF. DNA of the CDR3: TGTGCCAGCAGCTTTGGCGGGAGGCAGGAGCAGTTCTTC. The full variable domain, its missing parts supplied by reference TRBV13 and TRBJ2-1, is AAGVIQSPRHLIKEKRETATLKCYPIPRHDTVYWYQQGPGQDPQFLISFYEKMQSDKGSIPDRFSAQQFSDYHSELNMSSLELGDSALYFCASSFGGRQEQFFGPGTRLTVL.

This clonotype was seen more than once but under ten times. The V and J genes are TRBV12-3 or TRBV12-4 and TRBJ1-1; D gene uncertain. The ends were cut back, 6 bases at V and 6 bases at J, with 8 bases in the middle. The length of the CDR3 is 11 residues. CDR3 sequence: CASSRSSEAFF. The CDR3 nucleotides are TGTGCCAGCAGCCGCAGCTCTGAAGCTTTCTTT.

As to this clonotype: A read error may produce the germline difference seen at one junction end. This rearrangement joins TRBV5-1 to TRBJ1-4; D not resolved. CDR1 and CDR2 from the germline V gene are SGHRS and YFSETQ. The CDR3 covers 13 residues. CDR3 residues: CASSLDLDEELFF. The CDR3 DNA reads TGCGCCAGCAGCTTGGATCTAGATGAAGAACTGTTTTTT.

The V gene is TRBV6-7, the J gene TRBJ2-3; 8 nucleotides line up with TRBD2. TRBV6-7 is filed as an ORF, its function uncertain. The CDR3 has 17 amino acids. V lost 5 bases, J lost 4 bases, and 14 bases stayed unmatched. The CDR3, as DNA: TGTGCCAGCAGTCAAGGAAAGCGGGGGCCCACGGCAGATACGCAGTATTTT. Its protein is CASSQGKRGPTADTQYF.

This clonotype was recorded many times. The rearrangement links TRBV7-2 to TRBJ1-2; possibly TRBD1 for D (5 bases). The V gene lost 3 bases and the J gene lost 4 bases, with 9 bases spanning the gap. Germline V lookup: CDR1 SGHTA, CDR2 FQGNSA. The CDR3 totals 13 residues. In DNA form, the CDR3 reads TGTGCCAGCAGCTTGGGACGGAGCTATGGCTACACCTTC. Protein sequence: CASSLGRSYGYTF.

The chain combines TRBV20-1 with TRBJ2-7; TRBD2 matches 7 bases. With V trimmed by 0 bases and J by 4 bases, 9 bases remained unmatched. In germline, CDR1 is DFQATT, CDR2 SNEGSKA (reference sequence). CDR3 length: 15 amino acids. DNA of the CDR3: TGCAGTGCTAGAGATGCGGTGGGAGGGCCTTACGAGCAGTACTTC. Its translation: CSARDAVGGPYEQYF.

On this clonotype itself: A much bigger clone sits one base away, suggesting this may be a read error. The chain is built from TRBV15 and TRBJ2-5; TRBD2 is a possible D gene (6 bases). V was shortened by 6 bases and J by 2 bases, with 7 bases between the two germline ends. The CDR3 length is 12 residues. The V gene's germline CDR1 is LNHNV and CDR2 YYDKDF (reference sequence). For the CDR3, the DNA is TGTGCCACCAGTCGGGGGCAAGAGACCCAGTACTTC. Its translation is CATSRGQETQYF. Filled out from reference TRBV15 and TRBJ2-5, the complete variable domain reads DAMVIQNPRYQVTQFGKPVTLSCSQTLNHNVMYWYQQKSSQAPKLLFHYYDKDFNNEADTPDNFQSRRPNTSFCFLDIRSPGLGDTAMYLCATSRGQETQYFGPGTRLLVL.

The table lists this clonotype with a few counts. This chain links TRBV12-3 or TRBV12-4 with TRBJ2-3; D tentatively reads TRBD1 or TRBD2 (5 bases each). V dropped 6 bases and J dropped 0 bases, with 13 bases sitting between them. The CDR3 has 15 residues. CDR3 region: CASSQGRISTDTQYF. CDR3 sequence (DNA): TGTGCCAGCAGCCAGGGACGGATTAGCACAGATACGCAGTATTTT.

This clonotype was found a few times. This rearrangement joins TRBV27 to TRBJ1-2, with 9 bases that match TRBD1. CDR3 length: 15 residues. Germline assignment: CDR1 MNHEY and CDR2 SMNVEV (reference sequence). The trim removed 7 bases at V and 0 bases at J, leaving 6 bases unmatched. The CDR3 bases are TGTGCCAGCAACCCGGGACAGGGAGCTAACTATGGCTACACCTTC. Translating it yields CASNPGQGANYGYTF.